This TCR beta chain was sequenced during a study of blood T cell repertoires in COVID-19. The wider study: Some COVID-19 samples were acute and others convalescent; all came from the United States, Italy and Spain. Sample material is recorded as cDNA or gDNA derived from T cells, B-cell-depleted T cells, or PBMCs.

Study processing details: Cell counts per sample came from amplifying reference gene primers. The data were produced by immunoSEQ multiplex PCR, yet TCRdb's version contains in-frame clones alone and is incomplete. V, J and clone size reflect that table, while D and trimming were determined from the DNA. The sample lists 40,000 to 55,000 clones, about nine tenths occurring once. The CDR3 totals 15 residues. The V end lost 0 bases, the J end lost 3 bases, and 12 bases lay between the germline ends. The germline V gene has CDR1 GTSNPN and CDR2 SVGIG (reference sequence). This TCR was sampled from a man in his fifties with active COVID-19. Sequencing was carried out using peripheral blood. The chain combines TRBV30 with TRBJ1-5; tentatively, D is TRBD1 (5 bases). This CDR3 reads CAWSVQAPNNQPQHF. CDR3 bases: TGTGCCTGGAGTGTACAGGCCCCGAACAATCAGCCCCAGCATTTT.